The clone carrying this TCR beta chain was picked up one time. The data originate from a study of blood T cell repertoires in COVID-19. V trimming: 0 bases; J trimming: 4 bases; junction bases outside the gene matches: 7. The germline V gene encodes CDR1 MDHEN and CDR2 SYDVKM. This CDR3 region has 16 residues. Some clones are missing from TCRdb's copy, which holds only in-frame ones; the method was immunoSEQ multiplex PCR. This table holds around 340,000 clones, 88% found once. The sequenced sample was PBMCs or T cells enriched from blood (not recorded which). The chain combines TRBV28 with TRBJ2-5; 8 positions agree with TRBD1. The sequence came from a young woman who had been exposed to COVID-19. The CDR3 sequence: CASSLWKTGVGETQYF. CDR3 in DNA: TGTGCCAGCAGTTTATGGAAGACAGGGGTGGGAGAGACCCAGTACTTC.